These T cell receptor beta chains were read from a single sample in a study of Graves' ophthalmopathy and Graves' hyperthyroidism. Each CDR3 protein gets one entry after TCRdb re-called the multiplex PCR reads with MiXCR. The data contain around 670,000 distinct CDR3 sequences, around 40% of them seen just once; the ten biggest clones take up 35% to 55%. The sequenced material came from peripheral blood. The receptors shown here come from an adult man with Graves' ophthalmopathy. The CDR3 runs from the conserved cysteine through the conserved F or W. The D gene is left open where the match is weak. Size is omitted from some rows. Given values are once, few, many or a class for expanded clones.

.,.,TRBV13,TRBJ2-7,TGTGCCAGCAGCGTCGTACCTAAAACCGGGACCTACTACGAGCAGTACTTC,CASSVVPKTGTYYEQYF
.,.,TRBV24-1,TRBJ1-5,TGTGCCAGCAGTTTAGCGCTAAGCCGGACGGGGCAGCCCCAGCATTTT,CASSLALSRTGQPQHF
.,.,TRBV25-1,TRBJ2-2,TGTGCCAGCAGTTTATTTTCTAGTTTCACCGGGGAGCTGTTTTTT,CASSLFSSFTGELFF
few,.,TRBV7-2,TRBJ2-7,TGTGCCAGCAGCTTAGATGGGGCAGTTTACGAGCAGTACTTC,CASSLDGAVYEQYF
.,.,TRBV2,TRBJ1-1,TGTGCCAGCAGTTACAAGGGGAAGTACACTGAAGCTTTCTTT,CASSYKGKYTEAFF
once,TRBD1,TRBV10-3,TRBJ1-6,TGTGCCACCGGACAGGGGGGGGATTCACCCCTCCACTTT,CATGQGGDSPLHF
.,.,TRBV11-2,TRBJ2-7,.,CASSFYICRSEGADSYEQYF
once,TRBD2,TRBV20-1,TRBJ2-7,TGCAGTGCCAGGGACCGTCGAGCGGGGAAAGCCTACGAGCAGTACTTC,CSARDRRAGKAYEQYF
few,TRBD2,TRBV5-6,TRBJ2-5,TGTGCCAGCAGCCAGTCTGGGGGAGGGGAGACCCAGTACTTC,CASSQSGGGETQYF
.,.,TRBV20-1,TRBJ2-5,TGCAGTGCTAGAGCGGGACCTCTCCAAGAGACCCAGTACTTC,CSARAGPLQETQYF
.,.,TRBV9,TRBJ2-5,TGTGCCAGCAGCGCCCATCAAGGGGAGACCCAGTACTTC,CASSAHQGETQYF
few,.,TRBV20-1,TRBJ2-5,TGCAGTGCTACCCCACCGGAGTACCAAGAGACCCAGTACTTC,CSATPPEYQETQYF
many,.,TRBV25-1,TRBJ1-2,TGTGCCAGCAGTGAATATTATGGCTACACCTTC,CASSEYYGYTF
.,TRBD1,TRBV12-3/TRBV12-4,TRBJ2-5,TGTGCCAGCAGAAGTGGACAGGGACATAGAGAGACCCAGTACTTC,CASRSGQGHRETQYF
.,.,TRBV5-1,TRBJ2-6,TGCGCCAGCGGCTTGGGAGTCTCGGGGGCCAACGTCCTGACTTTC,CASGLGVSGANVLTF
.,.,TRBV25-1,TRBJ1-3,TGTGCCTGGAGTGAGGCGGGCTCTGGAAACACCATATATTTT,CAWSEAGSGNTIYF
few,.,TRBV20-1,TRBJ2-7,TGCAGTGCTAGAGAAAGGAACCCCTACGAGCAGTACTTC,CSARERNPYEQYF
.,TRBD1,TRBV10-3,TRBJ1-2,TGTGCCATCACTCCGGGACAGGGGTTCTCTGGCTACACCTTC,CAITPGQGFSGYTF
few,TRBD1,TRBV6-1,TRBJ1-6,TGTGCCAGCAGACGACCGGGACAGGGATTTTCACCCCTCCACTTT,CASRRPGQGFSPLHF
once,.,TRBV27,TRBJ1-2,TGTGCCAGCGTTGATGGGGGGCTAAGTGATGGCTACACCTTC,CASVDGGLSDGYTF
.,.,TRBV25-1,TRBJ2-5,TGTGCCTGGAGTGAGCAACAAGAGACCCAGTACTTC,CAWSEQQETQYF
.,TRBD1,TRBV7-9,TRBJ2-7,TGTGCCAGCAGCCCCCGACAGGGGACGAGCTCCTACGAGCAGTACTTC,CASSPRQGTSSYEQYF
.,.,TRBV2,TRBJ2-5,TGTGCCAGCAGCATACAGGGGGGGATGAGTGCGTTTGAGACCCAGTACTTC,CASSIQGGMSAFETQYF
many,.,TRBV4-2,TRBJ1-1,TGTGCCAGCAGCCAAGCCAGGAACGGTAATGCGGCTTTCTTT,CASSQARNGNAAFF
few,TRBD1,TRBV29-1,TRBJ2-2,TGCAGCGTTGAAGATCTCTATTCGGGACAGGGGCGGACCGGGGAGCTGTTTTTT,CSVEDLYSGQGRTGELFF
many,.,TRBV2,TRBJ1-4,TGTGCCAGCATTAAGTTCAATTCGGCAACTAATGAAAAACTGTTTTTT,CASIKFNSATNEKLFF
many,.,TRBV7-7,TRBJ2-5,TGTGCTAGCAGCTTGCAGGGCCTACAAGAGACCCAGTACTTC,CASSLQGLQETQYF
few,TRBD1,TRBV10-3,TRBJ1-2,TGTGCCAGCACCTTGGACAGGAACTATGGCTACACCTTC,CASTLDRNYGYTF